This T cell receptor (beta chain) appears in the sequencing data of a study of T cells of healthy individuals. TCRdb reprocessed the 5' RACE reads via MiXCR and lists one record per CDR3 protein. Of about 96,000 distinct CDR3 sequences in the sample, roughly 15% were seen once. The sequence was obtained from a human donor in good health.

This chain's CDR3 is CASSLRRGDIQYF. The CDR3 DNA is TGTGCCAGCAGTTTGCGGAGGGGGGACATTCAGTACTTC. This sequence joins TRBV12-3 or TRBV12-4 and TRBJ2-4; the D gene could be TRBD1 or TRBD2 (6 bases each). The V and J ends lost 3 bases and 8 bases respectively, with 11 bases between them. The CDR3 runs to 13 residues.